These 31 T cell receptor beta chains came from one sample sequenced in a study of cytomegalovirus exposure and HLA in healthy donors. This PCR relied on a set of 60 Vbeta primers and 13 Jbeta primers. Method: immunoSEQ multiplex PCR; TCRdb's copy keeps in-frame clones and lacks some. The sample shows 100,000 to 150,000 clones, over 80% of them seen only once. Sequencing used PBMCs. The receptors were sampled from a boy between 10 and 17 years old in good health and CMV-seronegative.

This chain uses TRBV11-3 with TRBJ1-4; TRBD1 aligns across 7 bases. Germline CDR1 is SGHNT and CDR2 is YENEEA. Losses at the gene ends were 4 bases for V and 4 bases for J; bases not matched to a gene: 6. The CDR3 is made up of 15 amino acids. CDR3 amino acids: CASSSGQQDNEKLFF. The DNA of the CDR3 is TGTGCCAGCAGCTCGGGACAGCAAGATAATGAAAAACTGTTTTTT.

V usage is TRBV4-1 and J usage is TRBJ1-3; D call uncertain. CDR3 length: 17 amino acids. CDR1 is MGHRA, CDR2 YSYEKL, per germline. The germline V and J ends were trimmed by 0 bases and 0 bases, with 12 bases remaining between them. The CDR3 reads CASSQDRILLSGNTIYF. The CDR3 DNA follows: TGCGCCAGCAGCCAAGATCGTATCCTACTCTCTGGAAACACCATATATTTT.

The genes are TRBV6-6 and TRBJ1-1; D gene ambiguous. This CDR3 contains 16 residues. Trimming took off 1 base at V and 1 base at J, with 13 bases between the two ends. CDR1 and CDR2 (germline): MNHNY, SVGAGI (reference sequence). The CDR3 protein is CASSYFSGVRNTEAFF. CDR3 DNA: TGTGCCAGCAGTTACTTTAGCGGGGTCAGGAACACTGAAGCTTTCTTT.

V gene TRBV27 combines with J gene TRBJ2-7, with D maybe TRBD1 (5 bases). The germline gives CDR1 MNHEY, CDR2 SMNVEV (reference sequence). V lost 3 bases to trimming and J lost 3 bases, with 9 bases between them. This CDR3 is built from 13 residues. The CDR3 DNA follows: TGTGCCAGCAGTTTTGAAGGGGTCTACGAGCAGTACTTC. This sequence encodes CASSFEGVYEQYF.

J is TRBJ2-5 and V is TRBV4-1; no firm D call. CDR1 is MGHRA and CDR2 is YSYEKL in the germline V gene. CDR3 size: 14 residues. V was trimmed by 0 bases and J by 7 bases, leaving 12 bases between them. CDR3 region: CASSQEPDFGTQYF. CDR3 in DNA: TGCGCCAGCAGCCAAGAACCAGACTTCGGGACCCAGTACTTC.

The J gene is TRBJ2-3, the V gene TRBV30; D is undetermined. The CDR3 extends over 14 amino acids. Trimming removed 3 bases from V and 9 bases from J, with 19 bases in between. The germline gives CDR1 GTSNPN, CDR2 SVGIG (reference sequence). For the CDR3, the DNA is TGTGCCTGGAGAAATGTGCGGCAGCGAGGCACGCAGTATTTT. Its translation is CAWRNVRQRGTQYF.

Here the CDR3 reads CSALAQETQYF. The CDR3 bases are TGCAGTGCTTTAGCGCAAGAGACCCAGTACTTC. This chain connects TRBV20-1 to TRBJ2-5; tentative D call: TRBD2 (5 bases). This CDR3 region has 11 residues. CDR1 DFQATT and CDR2 SNEGSKA come from the germline V gene (reference sequence). Trimming removed 5 bases at V and 2 bases at J, with 6 bases between.

This clone was counted once. The gene calls are TRBV5-4 and TRBJ1-5; 11 bases are shared with TRBD1. Germline values: CDR1 SGHNT, CDR2 YYREEE (reference sequence). The CDR3 extends over 18 amino acids. V gave up 7 bases and J gave up 0 bases; unmatched junction bases: 12. In DNA, the CDR3 is TGTGCCAGCCAGGACCGGGACAGGGGGGAGAATAGCAATCAGCCCCAGCATTTT. Protein: CASQDRDRGENSNQPQHF. Filled out from reference TRBV5-4 and TRBJ1-5, the complete variable domain reads ETGVTQSPTHLIKTRGQQVTLRCSSQSGHNTVSWYQQALGQGPQFIFQYYREEENGRGNFPPRFSGLQFPNYSSELNVNALELDDSALYLCASQDRDRGENSNQPQHFGDGTRLSIL.

This clone has a single count. The rearrangement uses TRBV4-3 and TRBJ2-1; D possibly corresponds to TRBD2 (5 bases). V gave up 3 bases and J gave up 6 bases, with 24 bases separating them. There are 18 residues in the CDR3. Germline V gene sequence: CDR1 LGHNA, CDR2 YSLEER. In DNA, the CDR3 is TGCGCCAGCAGCCAGGACGGGGTCGGAGGTTCACGGCTCAATGAGCAGTTCTTC. Protein: CASSQDGVGGSRLNEQFF.

The chain carries TRBV6-1 and TRBJ1-5; possibly TRBD1 for D (6 bases). Looked up from germline, CDR1 is MNHNS and CDR2 is SASEGT. The length of the CDR3 is 14 residues. The V end lost 6 bases, the J end lost 1 base, and 10 bases lay between the germline ends. CDR3 sequence: CASRETGSNQPQHF. In DNA, the CDR3 is TGTGCCAGCAGGGAGACAGGAAGCAATCAGCCCCAGCATTTT.

The chain uses TRBV6-1 and TRBJ2-2; possibly TRBD2 for D (5 bases). CDR1 is MNHNS and CDR2 is SASEGT in the germline V gene. CDR3 size: 13 residues. The V and J ends lost 6 bases and 7 bases respectively, with 12 bases between them. The CDR3 is CASSPEVGGELFF. As DNA, the CDR3 is TGTGCCAGCAGCCCGGAGGTTGGCGGGGAGCTGTTTTTT.

The chain employs TRBV30 and TRBJ1-1; 7 bases are shared with TRBD1. From germline, CDR1 is GTSNPN and CDR2 SVGIG (reference sequence). V shed 2 bases and J 3 bases; nucleotides not matched to a gene: 3. This CDR3 spans 13 amino acids. The CDR3 loop is CAWSSRGYTEAFF. CDR3 nucleotide sequence: TGTGCCTGGAGTAGCAGGGGGTACACTGAAGCTTTCTTT.

CDR3 in amino acids: CASSLAAGQGGETQYF. CDR3 coding DNA: TGTGCCAGCAGCTTAGCCGCGGGACAGGGAGGGGAGACCCAGTACTTC. V gene TRBV7-7 combines with J gene TRBJ2-5, with 9 bases lining up with TRBD1. The CDR3 has 16 residues. J gave up 5 bases and V 0 bases, and 7 bases lay outside the gene matches. Germline V gene lookup returns CDR1 SSHAT and CDR2 FNYEAQ (reference sequence). The full variable domain, its missing parts supplied by reference TRBV7-7 and TRBJ2-5, is GAGVSQSPRYKVTKRGQDVTLRCDPISSHATLYWYQQALGQGPEFLTYFNYEAQPDKSGLPSDRFSAERPEGSISTLTIQRTEQRDSAMYRCASSLAAGQGGETQYFGPGTRLLVL.

This chain connects TRBV9 to TRBJ1-3; 7 bases align to TRBD1. The CDR3 sequence is 17 residues long. The germline gives CDR1 SGDLS, CDR2 YYNGEE. The trim removed 3 bases at V and 4 bases at J, leaving 13 bases unmatched. Written as DNA, the CDR3 is TGTGCCAGCAGCGAGGATACCACCTGGACAGGAGGAAACACCATATATTTT. Amino acids: CASSEDTTWTGGNTIYF.

This clone appeared once. The chain links TRBV5-4 to TRBJ2-7; TRBD2 aligns across 11 bases. The J segment lost 2 bases and the V segment lost 1 base, leaving 2 bases of the junction unmatched. Looked up from germline, CDR1 is SGHNT and CDR2 is YYREEE (reference sequence). The length of the CDR3 is 15 residues. DNA for the CDR3: TGTGCCAGCAGCTTGCCGGGACTAGCGGCCTACGAGCAGTACTTC. It is translated as CASSLPGLAAYEQYF.

CDR3 sequence: CASSVGLARETQYF. CDR3 bases: TGTGCCAGCAGCGTAGGACTAGCCCGGGAGACCCAGTACTTC. The chain has TRBV9 and TRBJ2-5; TRBD2 agrees at 7 bases. The CDR3 length is 14 residues. Germline CDR1 and CDR2: SGDLS and YYNGEE. V lost 0 bases, J lost 5 bases, and 4 bases stayed unmatched.

For this clone: Distinct nucleotide sequences in the sample also encode this CDR3. This chain links TRBV18 with TRBJ2-5, with a weak D call TRBD1 (6 bases). Germline CDR1 reads KGHSH; CDR2 reads LQKENI. V dropped 3 bases and J dropped 2 bases, with 10 bases sitting between them. The CDR3 length is 14 residues. CDR3 in DNA: TGTGCCAGCTCACCTGACAGGCTTCAAGAGACCCAGTACTTC. Its translation is CASSPDRLQETQYF.

This clone was found once. The rearrangement joins TRBV27 to TRBJ1-2; maybe TRBD1 (5 bases). Germline V gene sequence: CDR1 MNHEY, CDR2 SMNVEV (reference sequence). V was pared by 8 bases and J by 0 bases, with 13 bases between. This CDR3 has 14 residues. The CDR3: CASGRGTANYGYTF. As DNA, the CDR3 is TGTGCCAGCGGTCGGGGGACGGCTAACTATGGCTACACCTTC.

The chain is built from TRBV4-2 and TRBJ1-1, with D perhaps matching TRBD1 (5 bases). Germline CDR1 reads LGHNA; CDR2 reads YNFKEQ. CDR3 size: 16 residues. The germline V and J ends were trimmed by 4 bases and 4 bases, with 19 bases remaining between them. CDR3 residues: CASSPQTGDSGTEAFF. CDR3 bases: TGTGCCAGCAGCCCCCAAACCGGTGACAGTGGCACTGAAGCTTTCTTT.

The rearrangement links TRBV29-1 to TRBJ2-5, with unresolved D. The CDR3 runs 13 residues. V lost 5 bases and J lost 0, with 10 bases in between. From germline, CDR1 is SQVTM and CDR2 ANQGSEA. The CDR3 DNA follows: TGCAGCGTTCGCTCACAGTACCAAGAGACCCAGTACTTC. Translating it yields CSVRSQYQETQYF.

The V gene is TRBV5-4, the J gene TRBJ2-5; maybe TRBD2 (5 bases). V was trimmed by 10 bases and J by 1 base, leaving 17 bases between them. In germline, CDR1 is SGHNT, CDR2 YYREEE (reference sequence). This CDR3 spans 14 amino acids. The CDR3 region is CACHRGGGQETQYF. CDR3 nucleotides: TGTGCCTGCCACCGGGGTGGAGGCCAAGAGACCCAGTACTTC.

The rearrangement links TRBV6-5 to TRBJ2-1; 9 bases match TRBD2. Per the germline V gene, CDR1 is MNHEY and CDR2 is SVGAGI. The CDR3 consists of 16 residues. J lost 7 bases, V lost 4 bases, and 11 bases had no gene match. The CDR3 DNA follows: TGTGCCAGCAGTTCGACCCCAGCGGGAGGTCGAAATGAGCAGTTCTTC. Translated, it gives CASSSTPAGGRNEQFF.

This clone was detected once. This chain connects TRBV19 to TRBJ2-1; 9 bases are shared with TRBD1. The CDR3 has 16 residues. V shed 1 base, J shed 8 bases, and the junction held 9 bases outside the gene matches. Germline CDR1 LNHDA, CDR2 SQIVND (reference sequence). In DNA form, the CDR3 reads TGTGCCAGTAGTATAGGGGGGGGACAGGGAGGACATGAGCAGTTCTTC. Its protein product is CASSIGGGQGGHEQFF.

The CDR3 sequence: CASRTGTGVPGNQPQHF. The CDR3 DNA follows: TGTGCCAGTCGAACCGGGACAGGGGTGCCTGGCAATCAGCCCCAGCATTTT. V is TRBV19 and J is TRBJ1-5; 10 nucleotides agree with TRBD1. The CDR3 covers 17 residues. V lost 8 bases to trimming and J lost 2 bases; unmatched junction nucleotides: 12. CDR1 is LNHDA and CDR2 is SQIVND in the germline V gene (reference sequence).

The chain couples TRBV2 to TRBJ2-3, with TRBD2 matching over 7 bases. The germline V gene encodes CDR1 SNHLY and CDR2 FYNNEI. The length of the CDR3 is 16 residues. V was clipped by 0 bases and J by 0 bases; unmatched bases: 3. The CDR3 DNA reads TGTGCCAGCAGTGAAGCTACTAGCGCTAGCACAGATACGCAGTATTTT. Residues: CASSEATSASTDTQYF.

This clone occurred a few times. In DNA, the CDR3 is TGTGCCTGGTATATATTTTCGGTTGGCTACACCTTC. This sequence encodes CAWYIFSVGYTF. The rearrangement uses TRBV30 and TRBJ1-2; no firm D call. This CDR3 has 12 residues. Germline assignment: CDR1 GTSNPN and CDR2 SVGIG (reference sequence). The V end lost 5 bases, the J end lost 7 bases, and 14 bases lay between the germline ends.

This chain connects TRBV30 to TRBJ2-1; D is undetermined. The CDR3 totals 15 residues. The V end was cut by 3 bases, the J end by 3 bases, with 15 bases between. Germline loops: CDR1 GTSNPN, CDR2 SVGIG (reference sequence). The CDR3 region has the DNA TGTGCCTGGAGCAGGCTGGCTGCCCTCTACAATGAGCAGTTCTTC. Translation: CAWSRLAALYNEQFF.

This chain uses TRBV4-3 with TRBJ2-5, with 7 bases identical to TRBD2. The CDR3 has 15 amino acids. The V segment lost 0 bases and the J segment 5 bases; nucleotides outside the gene matches: 6. CDR1 is LGHNA, CDR2 YSLEER, per germline. The CDR3 nucleotides read TGCGCCAGCAGCCAAGAGCCTAGCGGTTGGGAGACCCAGTACTTC. Translation: CASSQEPSGWETQYF.

Note on this clone: A junction boundary mismatches the germline segment, possibly from a read error. The gene calls are TRBV7-9 and TRBJ2-2, with 8 bases lining up with TRBD1. CDR1 and CDR2 (germline): SEHNR, FQNEAQ (reference sequence). The CDR3 runs to 15 residues. The chain's CDR3 is CSSSGFGTGIGELFF. Written as DNA, the CDR3 is TGTTCCAGCAGTGGTTTCGGGACAGGTATCGGGGAGCTGTTTTTT.

V is TRBV4-2 and J is TRBJ2-3, with TRBD2 matching 8 bases. CDR3 length equals 16 residues. In germline, CDR1 is LGHNA, CDR2 YNFKEQ. V lost 3 bases, J lost 3 bases, and 8 bases stayed unmatched. CDR3 nucleotide sequence: TGTGCCAGCAGCCAGGCCCCTAGCGGGTCTACAGATACGCAGTATTTT. Encoded protein: CASSQAPSGSTDTQYF.

The V gene is TRBV4-2, the J gene TRBJ2-3; the D gene is possibly TRBD2 (5 bases). The V end was cut by 1 base, the J end by 2 bases, with 10 bases between. CDR1 is LGHNA, CDR2 YNFKEQ, per germline. The CDR3 runs 15 residues. CDR3 bases: TGTGCCAGCAGCCAAGCAACGGGGTCCACAGATACGCAGTATTTT. It translates to CASSQATGSTDTQYF.